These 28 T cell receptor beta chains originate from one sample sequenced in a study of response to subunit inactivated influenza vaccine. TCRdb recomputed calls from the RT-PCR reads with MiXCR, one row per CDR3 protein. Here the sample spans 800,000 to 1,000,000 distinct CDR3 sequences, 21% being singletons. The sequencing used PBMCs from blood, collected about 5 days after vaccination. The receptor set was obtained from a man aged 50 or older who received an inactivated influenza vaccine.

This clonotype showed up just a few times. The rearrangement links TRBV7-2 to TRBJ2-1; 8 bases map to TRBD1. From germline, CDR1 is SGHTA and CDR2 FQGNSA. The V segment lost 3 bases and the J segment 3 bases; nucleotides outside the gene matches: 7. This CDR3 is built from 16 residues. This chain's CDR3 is CASSLGMTGDYNEQFF. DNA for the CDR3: TGTGCCAGCAGCTTGGGAATGACAGGGGACTACAATGAGCAGTTCTTC.

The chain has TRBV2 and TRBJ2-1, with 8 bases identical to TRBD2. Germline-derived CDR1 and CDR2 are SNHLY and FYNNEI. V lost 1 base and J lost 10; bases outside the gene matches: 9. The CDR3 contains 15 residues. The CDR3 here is CASSEGAGGSAEQFF. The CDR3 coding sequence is TGTGCCAGCAGTGAAGGGGCGGGGGGCTCCGCCGAGCAGTTCTTC.

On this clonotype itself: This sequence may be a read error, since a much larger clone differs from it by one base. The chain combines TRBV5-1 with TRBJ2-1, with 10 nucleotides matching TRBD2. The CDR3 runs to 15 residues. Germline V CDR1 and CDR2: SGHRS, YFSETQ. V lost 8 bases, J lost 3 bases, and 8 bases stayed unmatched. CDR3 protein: CARAGGDRDYNEQFF. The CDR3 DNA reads TGCGCCAGAGCGGGGGGGGACAGAGACTACAATGAGCAGTTCTTC.

CDR3 sequence reads: CASSAKDANTGELFF. CDR3 sequence (DNA): TGTGCCAGCTCCGCCAAGGACGCGAACACCGGGGAGCTGTTTTTT. The chain combines TRBV4-2 with TRBJ2-2; D not certain. CDR3 length equals 15 residues. Trimming shortened V by 8 bases and J by 0 bases, and 13 bases separated the two germline ends. Germline CDR1 is LGHNA and CDR2 is YNFKEQ.

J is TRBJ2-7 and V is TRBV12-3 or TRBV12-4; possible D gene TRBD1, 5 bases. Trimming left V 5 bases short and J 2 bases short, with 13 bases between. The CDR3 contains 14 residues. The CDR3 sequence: CASSPRTSTYEQYF. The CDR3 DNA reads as TGTGCCAGCAGTCCACGGACAAGTACCTACGAGCAGTACTTC.

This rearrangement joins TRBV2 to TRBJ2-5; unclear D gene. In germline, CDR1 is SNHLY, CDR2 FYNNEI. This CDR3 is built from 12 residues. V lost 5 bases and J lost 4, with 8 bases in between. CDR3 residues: CASSTVGETQYF. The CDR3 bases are TGTGCCAGCAGTACGGTGGGAGAGACCCAGTACTTC.

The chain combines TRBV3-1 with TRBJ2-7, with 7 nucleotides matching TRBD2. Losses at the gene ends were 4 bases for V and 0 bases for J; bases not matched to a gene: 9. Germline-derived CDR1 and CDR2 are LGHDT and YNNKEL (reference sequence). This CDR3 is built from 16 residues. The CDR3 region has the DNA TGTGCCAGCAGCCTAGGACTAGTTTCGAGCTCCTACGAGCAGTACTTC. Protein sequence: CASSLGLVSSSYEQYF.

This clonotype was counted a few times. The CDR3 nucleotides are TGCAGCGTGAATCGGGGGTTTCGGGAGACCCAGTACTTC. Residues: CSVNRGFRETQYF. The chain couples TRBV29-1 to TRBJ2-5, with D tentatively TRBD2 (6 bases). The CDR3 length is 13 residues. Looked up from germline, CDR1 is SQVTM and CDR2 is ANQGSEA. Trimming removed 6 bases at V and 5 bases at J, with 16 bases between.

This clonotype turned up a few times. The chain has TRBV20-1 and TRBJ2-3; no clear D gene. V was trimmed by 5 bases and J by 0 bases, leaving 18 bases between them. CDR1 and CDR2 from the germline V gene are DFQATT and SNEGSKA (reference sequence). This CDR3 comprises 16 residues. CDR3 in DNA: TGCAGTGCTCGCGCGCCCTTACAGACTAGCACAGATACGCAGTATTTT. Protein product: CSARAPLQTSTDTQYF.

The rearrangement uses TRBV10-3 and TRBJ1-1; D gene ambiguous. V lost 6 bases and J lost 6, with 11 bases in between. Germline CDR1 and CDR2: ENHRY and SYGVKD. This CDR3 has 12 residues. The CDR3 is CAIRETGAEAFF. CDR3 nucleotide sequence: TGTGCCATCAGGGAGACGGGTGCTGAAGCTTTCTTT.

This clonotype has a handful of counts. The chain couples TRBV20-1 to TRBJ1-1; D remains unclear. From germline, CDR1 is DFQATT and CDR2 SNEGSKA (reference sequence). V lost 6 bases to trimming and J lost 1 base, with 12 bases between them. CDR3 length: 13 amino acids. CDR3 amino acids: CSALGRANTEAFF. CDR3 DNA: TGCAGTGCCCTGGGGAGGGCGAACACTGAAGCTTTCTTT.

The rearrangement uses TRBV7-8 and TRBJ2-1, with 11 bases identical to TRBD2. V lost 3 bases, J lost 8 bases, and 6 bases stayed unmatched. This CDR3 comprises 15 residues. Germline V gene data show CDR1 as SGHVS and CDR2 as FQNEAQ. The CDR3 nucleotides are TGTGCCAGCAGCTTTAGCGGGAGGGCCGGGGATGAGCAGTTCTTC. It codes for CASSFSGRAGDEQFF.

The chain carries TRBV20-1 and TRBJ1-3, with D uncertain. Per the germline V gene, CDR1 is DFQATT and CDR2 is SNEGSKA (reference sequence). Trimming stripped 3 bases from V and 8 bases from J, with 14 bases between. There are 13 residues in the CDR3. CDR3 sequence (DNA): TGCAGTGCTAGCGGAGCAACCCTGGACACCATATATTTT. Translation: CSASGATLDTIYF.

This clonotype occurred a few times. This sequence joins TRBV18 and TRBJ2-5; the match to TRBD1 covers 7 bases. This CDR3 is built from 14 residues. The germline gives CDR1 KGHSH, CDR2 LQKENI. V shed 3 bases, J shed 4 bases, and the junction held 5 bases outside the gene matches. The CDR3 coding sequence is TGTGCCAGCTCACCTCCGACAGGGTCAGAGACCCAGTACTTC. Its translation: CASSPPTGSETQYF.

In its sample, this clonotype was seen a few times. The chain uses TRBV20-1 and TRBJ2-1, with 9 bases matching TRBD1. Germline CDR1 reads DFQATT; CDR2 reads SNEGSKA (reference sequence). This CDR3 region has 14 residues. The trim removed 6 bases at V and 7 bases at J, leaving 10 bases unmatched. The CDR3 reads CSAPPGQGRNEQFF. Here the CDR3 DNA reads TGCAGTGCGCCACCGGGACAGGGTAGGAATGAGCAGTTCTTC.

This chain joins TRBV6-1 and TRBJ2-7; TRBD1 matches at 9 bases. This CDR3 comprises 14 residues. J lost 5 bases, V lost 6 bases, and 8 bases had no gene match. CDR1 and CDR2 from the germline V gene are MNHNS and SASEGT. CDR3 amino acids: CASRKGTGMDEQYF. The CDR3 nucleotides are TGTGCCAGCAGGAAAGGGACAGGGATGGACGAGCAGTACTTC.

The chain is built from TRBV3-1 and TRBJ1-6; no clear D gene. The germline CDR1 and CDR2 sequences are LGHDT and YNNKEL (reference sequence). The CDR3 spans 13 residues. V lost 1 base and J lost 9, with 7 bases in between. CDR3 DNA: TGTGCCAGCAGCCAAGCAAAGGTTTCACCCCTCCACTTT. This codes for CASSQAKVSPLHF.

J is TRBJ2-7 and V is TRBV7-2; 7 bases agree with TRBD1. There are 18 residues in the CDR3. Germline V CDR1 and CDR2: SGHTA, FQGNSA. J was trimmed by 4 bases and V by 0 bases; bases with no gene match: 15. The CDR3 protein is CASSLAGQCNPLQYEQYF. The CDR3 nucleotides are TGTGCCAGCAGCTTAGCGGGACAGTGTAACCCCCTACAATACGAGCAGTACTTC.

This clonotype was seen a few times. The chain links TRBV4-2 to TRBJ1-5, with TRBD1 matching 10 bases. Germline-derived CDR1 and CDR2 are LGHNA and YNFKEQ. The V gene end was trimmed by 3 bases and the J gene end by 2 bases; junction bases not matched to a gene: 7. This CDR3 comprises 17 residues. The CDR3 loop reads CASSQTGTGVRNQPQHF. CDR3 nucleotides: TGTGCCAGCAGCCAGACCGGGACAGGGGTTCGCAATCAGCCCCAGCATTTT.

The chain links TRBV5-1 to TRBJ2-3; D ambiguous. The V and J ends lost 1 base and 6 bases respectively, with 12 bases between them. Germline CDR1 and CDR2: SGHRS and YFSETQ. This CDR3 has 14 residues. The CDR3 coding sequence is TGCGCCAGCAGCTTGCGGTCTAGTTCGGATACGCAGTATTTT. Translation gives CASSLRSSSDTQYF.

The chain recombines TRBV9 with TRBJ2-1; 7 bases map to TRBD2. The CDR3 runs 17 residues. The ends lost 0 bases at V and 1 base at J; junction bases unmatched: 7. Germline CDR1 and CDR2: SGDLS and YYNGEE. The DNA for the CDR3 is TGTGCCAGCAGCGTAGGTCTAGCGGTGACTTCCTACAATGAGCAGTTCTTC. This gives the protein CASSVGLAVTSYNEQFF.

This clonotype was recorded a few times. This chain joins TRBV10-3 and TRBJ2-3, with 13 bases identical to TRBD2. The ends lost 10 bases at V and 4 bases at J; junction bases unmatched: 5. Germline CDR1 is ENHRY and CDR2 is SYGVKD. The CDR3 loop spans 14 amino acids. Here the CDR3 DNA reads TGTGCCACCACTAGCGGGGGGGCCTCAGATACGCAGTATTTT. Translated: CATTSGGASDTQYF.

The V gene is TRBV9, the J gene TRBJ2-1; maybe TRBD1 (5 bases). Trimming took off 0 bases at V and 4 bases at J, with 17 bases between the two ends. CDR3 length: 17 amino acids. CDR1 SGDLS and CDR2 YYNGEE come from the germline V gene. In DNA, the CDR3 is TGTGCCAGCAGCGTAGCTCAAGGCATAGGGGCTTACAATGAGCAGTTCTTC. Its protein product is CASSVAQGIGAYNEQFF.

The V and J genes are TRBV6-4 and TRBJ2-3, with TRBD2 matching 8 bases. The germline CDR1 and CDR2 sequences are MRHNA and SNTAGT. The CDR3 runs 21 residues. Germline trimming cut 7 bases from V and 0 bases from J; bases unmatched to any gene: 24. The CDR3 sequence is CASTPAGRGLAGIFSTDTQYF. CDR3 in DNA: TGTGCCAGCACCCCGGCGGGGAGAGGGCTAGCGGGTATTTTTAGCACAGATACGCAGTATTTT.

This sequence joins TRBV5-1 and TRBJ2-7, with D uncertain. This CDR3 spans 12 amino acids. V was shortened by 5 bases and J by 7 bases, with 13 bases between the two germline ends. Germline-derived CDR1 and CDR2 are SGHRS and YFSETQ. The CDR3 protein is CASSQPDGEQYF. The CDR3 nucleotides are TGCGCCAGCAGTCAACCTGATGGGGAGCAGTACTTC.

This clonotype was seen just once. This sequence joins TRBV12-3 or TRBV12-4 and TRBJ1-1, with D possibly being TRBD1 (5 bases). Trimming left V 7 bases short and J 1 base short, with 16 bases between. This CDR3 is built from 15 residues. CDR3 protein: CASTRDHRGNTEAFF. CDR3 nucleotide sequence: TGTGCCAGCACTCGGGACCACCGGGGGAACACTGAAGCTTTCTTT.

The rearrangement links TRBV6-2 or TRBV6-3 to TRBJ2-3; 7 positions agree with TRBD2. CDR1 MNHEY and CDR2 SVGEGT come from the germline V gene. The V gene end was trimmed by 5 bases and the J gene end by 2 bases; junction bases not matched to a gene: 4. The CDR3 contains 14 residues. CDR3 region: CASSRTRFTDTQYF. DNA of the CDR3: TGTGCCAGCAGTCGGACTAGATTCACAGATACGCAGTATTTT.

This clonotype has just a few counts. Written as DNA, the CDR3 is TGCAGTGCTAGCCGGGGGATTGGGGGCTACACCTTC. This gives the protein CSASRGIGGYTF. The rearrangement joins TRBV20-1 to TRBJ1-2; a possible D gene is TRBD1 (5 bases). The germline V gene encodes CDR1 DFQATT and CDR2 SNEGSKA (reference sequence). V shed 3 bases and J shed 8 bases, with 13 bases lying between them. The CDR3 runs to 12 residues.